This T cell receptor (beta chain) was observed in a study of OX40 agonist ivuxolimab in advanced cancers. The CDR3 has 13 residues. Trimming took off 5 bases at V and 7 bases at J, with 12 bases between the two ends. Germline assignment: CDR1 MNHNS and CDR2 SASEGT. People who had autoimmune disease history or systemic immunosuppression were excluded. Produced via immunoSEQ multiplex PCR; TCRdb's table is partial and in-frame only. The sample lists around 72,000 clones; roughly 84% were seen once. This clonotype originated in an adult with an advanced solid tumor such as melanoma, head and neck, liver or kidney cancer. The input for sequencing was CD4+ or CD8+ T cells sorted from blood, taken in a trial of the OX40 agonist ivuxolimab. The chain recombines TRBV6-1 with TRBJ2-1, with a weak D call TRBD2 (6 bases). This CDR3 is CASSTGRRNEQFF. CDR3 nucleotides: TGTGCCAGCAGTACTGGGAGGAGGAATGAGCAGTTCTTC.